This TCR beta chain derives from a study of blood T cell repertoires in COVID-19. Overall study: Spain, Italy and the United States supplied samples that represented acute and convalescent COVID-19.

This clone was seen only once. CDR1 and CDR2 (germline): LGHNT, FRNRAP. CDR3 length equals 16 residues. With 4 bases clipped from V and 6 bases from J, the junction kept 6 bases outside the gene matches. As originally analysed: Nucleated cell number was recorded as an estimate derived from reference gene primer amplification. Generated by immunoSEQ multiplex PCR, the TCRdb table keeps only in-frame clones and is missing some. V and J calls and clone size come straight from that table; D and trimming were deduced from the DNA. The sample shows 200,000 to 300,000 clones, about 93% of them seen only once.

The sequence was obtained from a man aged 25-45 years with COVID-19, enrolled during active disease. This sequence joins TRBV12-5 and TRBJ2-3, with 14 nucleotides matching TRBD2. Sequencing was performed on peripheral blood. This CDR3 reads CASGSGLAGEVDTQYF. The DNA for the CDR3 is TGTGCTAGTGGTTCGGGACTAGCGGGGGAGGTGGATACGCAGTATTTT. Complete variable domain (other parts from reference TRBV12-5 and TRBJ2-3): DARVTQTPRHKVTEMGQEVTMRCQPILGHNTVFWYRQTMMQGLELLAYFRNRAPLDDSGMPKDRFSAEMPDATLATLKIQPSEPRDSAVYFCASGSGLAGEVDTQYFGPGTRLTVL.